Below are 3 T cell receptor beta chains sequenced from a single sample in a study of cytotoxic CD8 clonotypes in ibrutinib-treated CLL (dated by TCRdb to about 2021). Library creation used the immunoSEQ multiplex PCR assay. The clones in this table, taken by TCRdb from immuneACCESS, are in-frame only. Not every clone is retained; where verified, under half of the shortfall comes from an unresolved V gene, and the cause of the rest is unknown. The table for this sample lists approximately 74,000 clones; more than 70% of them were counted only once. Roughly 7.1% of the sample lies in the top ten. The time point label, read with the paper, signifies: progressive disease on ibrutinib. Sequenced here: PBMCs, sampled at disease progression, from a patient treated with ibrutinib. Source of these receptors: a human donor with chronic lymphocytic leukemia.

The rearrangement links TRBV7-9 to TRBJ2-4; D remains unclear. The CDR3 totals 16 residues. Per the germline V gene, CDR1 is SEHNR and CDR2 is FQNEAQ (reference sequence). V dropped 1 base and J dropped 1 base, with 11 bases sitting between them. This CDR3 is CASSLDAGRAKNIQYF. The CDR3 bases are TGTGCCAGCAGCTTAGACGCAGGAAGGGCCAAAAACATTCAGTACTTC.

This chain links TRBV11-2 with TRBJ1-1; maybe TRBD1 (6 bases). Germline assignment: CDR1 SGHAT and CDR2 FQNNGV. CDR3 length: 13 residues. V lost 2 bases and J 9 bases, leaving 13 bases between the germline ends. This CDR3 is CASSLPHRVKAFF. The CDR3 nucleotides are TGTGCCAGCAGCTTACCCCACAGGGTTAAAGCTTTCTTT.

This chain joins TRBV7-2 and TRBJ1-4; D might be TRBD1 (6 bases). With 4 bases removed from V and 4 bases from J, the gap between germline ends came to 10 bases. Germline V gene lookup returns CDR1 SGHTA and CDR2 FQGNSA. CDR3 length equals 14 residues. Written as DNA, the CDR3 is TGTGCCAGCAGCTCCGACAGGCATAATGAAAAACTGTTTTTT. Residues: CASSSDRHNEKLFF.